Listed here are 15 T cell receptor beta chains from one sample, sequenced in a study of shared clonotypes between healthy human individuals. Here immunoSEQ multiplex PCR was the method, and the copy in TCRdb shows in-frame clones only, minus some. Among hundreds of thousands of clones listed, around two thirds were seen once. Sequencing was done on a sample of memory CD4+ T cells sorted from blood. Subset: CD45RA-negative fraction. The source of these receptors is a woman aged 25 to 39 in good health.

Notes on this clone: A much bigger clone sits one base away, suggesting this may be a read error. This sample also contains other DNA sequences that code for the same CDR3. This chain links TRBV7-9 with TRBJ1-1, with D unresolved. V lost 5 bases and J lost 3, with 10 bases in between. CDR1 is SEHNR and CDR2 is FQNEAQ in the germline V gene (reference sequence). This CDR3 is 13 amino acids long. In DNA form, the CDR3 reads TGTGCCAGCAGCGCACAGAGAGACACTGAAGCTTTCTTT. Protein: CASSAQRDTEAFF. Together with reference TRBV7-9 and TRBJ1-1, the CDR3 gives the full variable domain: DTGVSQNPRHKITKRGQNVTFRCDPISEHNRLYWYRQTLGQGPEFLTYFQNEAQLEKSRLLSDRFSAERPKGSFSTLEIQRTEQGDSAMYLCASSAQRDTEAFFGQGTRLTVV.

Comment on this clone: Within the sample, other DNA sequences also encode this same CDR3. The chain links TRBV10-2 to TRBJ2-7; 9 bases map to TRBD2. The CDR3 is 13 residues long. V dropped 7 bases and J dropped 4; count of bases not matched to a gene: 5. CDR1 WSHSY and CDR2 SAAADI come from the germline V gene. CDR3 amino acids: CASNPGLAYEQYF. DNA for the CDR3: TGCGCCAGCAATCCGGGACTAGCATACGAGCAGTACTTC.

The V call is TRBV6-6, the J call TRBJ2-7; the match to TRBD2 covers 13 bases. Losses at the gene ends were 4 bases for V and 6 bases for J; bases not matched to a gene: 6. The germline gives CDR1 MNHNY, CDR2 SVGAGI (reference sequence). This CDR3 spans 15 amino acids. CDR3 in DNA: TGTGCCAGCAGTTCAAGGACTAGCGGGAGCGGCGAGCAGTACTTC. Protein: CASSSRTSGSGEQYF.

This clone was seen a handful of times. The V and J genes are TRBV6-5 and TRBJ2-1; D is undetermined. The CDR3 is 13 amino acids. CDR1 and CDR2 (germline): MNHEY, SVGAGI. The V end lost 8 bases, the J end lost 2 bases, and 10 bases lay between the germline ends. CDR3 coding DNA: TGTGCCAGCTTGCAGACTGCCTACAATGAGCAGTTCTTC. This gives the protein CASLQTAYNEQFF.

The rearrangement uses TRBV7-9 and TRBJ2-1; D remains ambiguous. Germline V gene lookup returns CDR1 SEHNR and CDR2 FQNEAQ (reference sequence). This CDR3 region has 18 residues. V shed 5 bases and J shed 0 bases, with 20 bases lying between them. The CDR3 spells CASSHRSRWDFSYNEQFF. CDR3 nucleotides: TGTGCCAGCAGCCACCGGAGTAGGTGGGATTTCTCCTACAATGAGCAGTTCTTC.

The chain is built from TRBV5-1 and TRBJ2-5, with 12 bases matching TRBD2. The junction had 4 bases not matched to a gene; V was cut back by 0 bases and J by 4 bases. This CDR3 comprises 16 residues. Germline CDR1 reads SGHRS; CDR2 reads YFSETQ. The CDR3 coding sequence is TGCGCCAGCAGCTTGGCTGTGACTAGCGGGAGAGAGACCCAGTACTTC. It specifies CASSLAVTSGRETQYF.

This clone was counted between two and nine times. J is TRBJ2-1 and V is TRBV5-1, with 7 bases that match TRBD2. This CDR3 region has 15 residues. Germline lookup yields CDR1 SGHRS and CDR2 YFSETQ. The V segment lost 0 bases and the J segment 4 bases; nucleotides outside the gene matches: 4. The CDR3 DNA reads TGCGCCAGCAGCTTGGGTAGCGGGCCTTACAATGAGCAGTTCTTC. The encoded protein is CASSLGSGPYNEQFF.

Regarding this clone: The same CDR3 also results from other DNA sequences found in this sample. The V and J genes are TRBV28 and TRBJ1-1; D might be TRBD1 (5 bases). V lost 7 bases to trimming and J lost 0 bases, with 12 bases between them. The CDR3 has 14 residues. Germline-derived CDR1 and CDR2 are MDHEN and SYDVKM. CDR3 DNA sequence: TGTGCCAGCAAAGGCCGGGGCATGAACACTGAAGCTTTCTTT. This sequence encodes CASKGRGMNTEAFF.

This CDR3 reads CSVGGTGTSGSYEQYF. CDR3 DNA: TGCAGCGTTGGTGGGACAGGGACTAGCGGCTCCTACGAGCAGTACTTC. The chain uses TRBV29-1 and TRBJ2-7, with 11 bases lining up with TRBD2. Germline loops: CDR1 SQVTM, CDR2 ANQGSEA. The length of the CDR3 is 16 residues. The J segment lost 0 bases and the V segment lost 4 bases, leaving 8 bases of the junction unmatched.

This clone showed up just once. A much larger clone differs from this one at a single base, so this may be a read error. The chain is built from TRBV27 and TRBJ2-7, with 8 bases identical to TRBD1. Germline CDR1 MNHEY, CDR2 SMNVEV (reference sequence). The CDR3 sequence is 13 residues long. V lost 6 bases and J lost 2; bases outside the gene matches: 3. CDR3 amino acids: CASRGTGTYEQYF. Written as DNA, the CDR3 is TGTGCCAGCAGGGGGACAGGTACCTACGAGCAGTACTTC.

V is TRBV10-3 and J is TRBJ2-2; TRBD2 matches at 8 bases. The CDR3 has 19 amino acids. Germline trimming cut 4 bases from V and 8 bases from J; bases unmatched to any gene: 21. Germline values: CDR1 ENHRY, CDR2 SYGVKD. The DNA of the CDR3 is TGTGCCATCAGTGGGAATTCGGCGGGAGGCACCCCTCTGGCTGGGGAGCTGTTTTTT. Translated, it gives CAISGNSAGGTPLAGELFF.

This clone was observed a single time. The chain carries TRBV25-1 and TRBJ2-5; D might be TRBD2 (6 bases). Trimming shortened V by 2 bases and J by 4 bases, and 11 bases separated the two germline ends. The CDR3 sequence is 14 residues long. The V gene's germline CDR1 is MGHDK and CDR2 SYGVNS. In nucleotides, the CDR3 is TGTGCCAGCAGTGAAGGGACTCTAGGAGAGACCCAGTACTTC. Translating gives CASSEGTLGETQYF.

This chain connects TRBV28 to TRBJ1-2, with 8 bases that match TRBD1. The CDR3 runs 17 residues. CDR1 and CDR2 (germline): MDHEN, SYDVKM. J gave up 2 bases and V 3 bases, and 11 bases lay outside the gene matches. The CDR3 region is CASSFQGAPEQNYGYTF. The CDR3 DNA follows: TGTGCCAGCAGTTTCCAGGGGGCGCCTGAACAGAACTATGGCTACACCTTC.

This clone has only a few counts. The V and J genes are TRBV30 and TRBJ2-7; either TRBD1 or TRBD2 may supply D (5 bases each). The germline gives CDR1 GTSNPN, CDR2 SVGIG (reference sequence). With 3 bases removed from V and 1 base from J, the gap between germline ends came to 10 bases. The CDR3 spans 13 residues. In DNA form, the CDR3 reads TGTGCCTGGAGATCTGGGGGTTCCTACGAGCAGTACTTC. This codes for CAWRSGGSYEQYF.

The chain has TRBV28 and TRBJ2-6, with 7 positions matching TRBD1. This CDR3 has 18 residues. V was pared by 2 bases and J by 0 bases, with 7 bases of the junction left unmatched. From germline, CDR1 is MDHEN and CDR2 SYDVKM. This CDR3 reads CASSLRGGFVSGANVLTF. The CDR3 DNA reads TGTGCCAGCAGTTTAAGAGGGGGCTTTGTCTCTGGGGCCAACGTCCTGACTTTC.